This T cell receptor (beta chain) is from a study of T cell responses to AZD1222 COVID-19 vaccine. Study results and limitations: Close to half of spike-specific TCRs reportedly recognize unmutated variant regions. At baseline, seropositivity was found in only a handful of AZD1222 recipients. Repertoires were obtained solely post-peak T cell response. Donors were largely white British and mainly female; clonal diversity was possibly underestimated.

Method: immunoSEQ multiplex PCR; TCRdb's copy keeps in-frame clones and lacks some. The sample lists under 150,000 clones; around 89% were seen once. Between the trimmed V and J ends, which lost 2 bases and 3 bases, there was a span of 14 bases. This CDR3 is built from 16 residues. Germline CDR1 and CDR2: SGHTA and FQGTGA. This clone was counted once. The antigen is unknown. The sequencing here drew on peripheral blood, taken 28 days after the second AZD1222 dose. The receptor comes from an adult who received the AZD1222 COVID-19 vaccine. The rearrangement uses TRBV7-3 and TRBJ2-1; perhaps D is TRBD1 or TRBD2 (5 bases each). The CDR3 loop is CASSLLSGRLYNEQFF. The CDR3 DNA sequence: TGTGCCAGCAGCTTACTATCGGGACGGCTCTACAATGAGCAGTTCTTC.